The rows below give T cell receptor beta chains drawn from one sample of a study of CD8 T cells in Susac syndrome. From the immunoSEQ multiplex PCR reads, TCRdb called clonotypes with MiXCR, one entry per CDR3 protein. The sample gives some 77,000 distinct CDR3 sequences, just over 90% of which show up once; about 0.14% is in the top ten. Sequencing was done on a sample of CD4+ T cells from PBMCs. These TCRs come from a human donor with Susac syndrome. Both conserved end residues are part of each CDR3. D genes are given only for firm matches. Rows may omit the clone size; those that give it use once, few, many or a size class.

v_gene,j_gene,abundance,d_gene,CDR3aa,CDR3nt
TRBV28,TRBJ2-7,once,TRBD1,CASSSGQGAYYEQYF,TGTGCCAGCAGTTCCGGACAGGGGGCTTACTACGAGCAGTACTTC
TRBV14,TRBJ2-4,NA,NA,CASSPVDRRNIQYF,TGTGCCAGCAGCCCCGTGGACCGCCGGAACATTCAGTACTTC
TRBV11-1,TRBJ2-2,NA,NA,CASSLMRLTGELFF,TGTGCCAGCAGCTTAATGCGTCTCACCGGGGAGCTGTTTTTT
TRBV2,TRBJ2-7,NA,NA,CASRVTVPVSYEQYF,TGTGCCAGCAGGGTGACAGTCCCAGTTAGCTACGAGCAGTACTTC
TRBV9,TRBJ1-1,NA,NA,CASSVLPETRDTEAFF,TGTGCCAGCAGCGTTCTCCCAGAAACCAGGGACACTGAAGCTTTCTTT
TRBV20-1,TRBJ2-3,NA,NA,CSVTSSGRGTQYF,TGCAGTGTTACGTCTTCGGGGCGCGGTACGCAGTATTTT
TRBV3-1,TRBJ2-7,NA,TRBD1,CASSLRQGANEQYF,TGTGCCAGCAGCCTCCGACAGGGGGCAAACGAGCAGTACTTC
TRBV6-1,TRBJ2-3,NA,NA,CASSEASRHTQYF,TGTGCCAGCAGTGAAGCCTCAAGGCATACGCAGTATTTT
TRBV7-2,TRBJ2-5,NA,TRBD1,CASRGTAAETQYF,TGTGCCAGCAGGGGGACAGCAGCGGAGACCCAGTACTTC
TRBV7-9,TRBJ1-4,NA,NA,CASSPRTATNEKLFF,TGTGCCAGCAGCCCTCGGACAGCAACTAATGAAAAACTGTTTTTT
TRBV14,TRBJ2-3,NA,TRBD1,CASSHLAGGRLGTDTQYF,TGTGCCAGCAGCCACTTAGCAGGGGGCCGATTGGGCACAGATACGCAGTATTTT
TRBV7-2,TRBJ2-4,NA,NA,CASSLGGAVKNIQYF,TGTGCCAGCAGCTTAGGGGGGGCTGTCAAAAACATTCAGTACTTC
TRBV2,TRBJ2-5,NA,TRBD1,CASSGVTGGKETQYF,TGTGCCAGCAGTGGAGTTACAGGGGGTAAAGAGACCCAGTACTTC
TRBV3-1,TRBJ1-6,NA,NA,CASSQASTSPLHF,TGTGCCAGCAGCCAAGCGTCCACGTCACCCCTCCACTTT
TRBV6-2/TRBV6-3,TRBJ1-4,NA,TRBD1,CASSFRQGLYEKLFF,TGTGCCAGCAGTTTCCGACAGGGACTATATGAAAAACTGTTTTTT
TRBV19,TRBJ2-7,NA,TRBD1,CASSGDRGLEQYF,TGTGCCAGTAGTGGCGACAGGGGTCTGGAGCAGTACTTC
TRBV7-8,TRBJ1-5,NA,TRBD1,CASSVSTGDNQPQHF,TGTGCCAGCAGCGTCTCGACAGGGGACAATCAGCCCCAGCATTTT
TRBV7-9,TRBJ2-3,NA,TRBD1,CASSSGTGHFTDTQYF,TGTGCCAGCAGCTCTGGGACAGGGCACTTCACAGATACGCAGTATTTT
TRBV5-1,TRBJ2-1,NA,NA,CASSLPARGSYNEQFF,TGCGCCAGCAGCCTGCCTGCTAGGGGCTCCTACAATGAGCAGTTCTTC
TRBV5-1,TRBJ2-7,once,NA,CASSLARRSYEQYF,TGCGCCAGCAGCTTGGCTCGCAGGTCCTACGAGCAGTACTTC
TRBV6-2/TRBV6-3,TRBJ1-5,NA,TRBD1,CASRRDRQGDNQPQHF,TGTGCCAGCAGAAGGGATCGACAGGGAGACAATCAGCCCCAGCATTTT
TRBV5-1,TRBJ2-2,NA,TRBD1,CASNDRDTGELFF,TGCGCCAGCAACGACAGGGACACCGGGGAGCTGTTTTTT
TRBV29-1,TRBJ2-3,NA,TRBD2,CSVENSGGHTDTQYF,TGCAGCGTTGAAAATAGCGGGGGCCACACAGATACGCAGTATTTT
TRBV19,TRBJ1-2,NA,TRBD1,CASSIESGTDGYTF,TGTGCCAGTAGTATAGAGAGCGGGACAGATGGCTACACCTTC
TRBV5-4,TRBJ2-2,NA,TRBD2,CASSAGGTYNTGELFF,TGTGCCAGCAGCGCGGGGGGGACTTATAACACCGGGGAGCTGTTTTTT
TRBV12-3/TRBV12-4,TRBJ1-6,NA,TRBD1,CASSRGQYNSPLHF,TGTGCCAGCAGTAGGGGACAGTATAATTCACCCCTCCACTTT
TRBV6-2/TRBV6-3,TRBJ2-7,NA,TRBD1,CASTRQGLSNEQYF,TGTGCCAGCACTCGACAGGGCCTCAGCAACGAGCAGTACTTC
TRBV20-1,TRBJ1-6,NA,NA,CSARLRTYNSPLHF,TGCAGTGCTAGACTACGGACCTATAATTCACCCCTCCACTTT
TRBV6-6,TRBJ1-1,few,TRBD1,CASARGQSDTEAFF,TGTGCCAGCGCCAGGGGACAGTCGGACACTGAAGCTTTCTTT
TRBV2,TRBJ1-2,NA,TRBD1,CATGQGNYGYTF,TGTGCCACCGGACAGGGGAACTATGGCTACACCTTC
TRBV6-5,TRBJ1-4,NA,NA,CASRPSGTVNEKLFF,TGTGCCAGCAGGCCCAGTGGGACGGTGAATGAAAAACTGTTTTTT
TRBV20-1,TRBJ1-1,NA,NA,CSAPRPLREMNTEAFF,TGCAGTGCTCCCCGGCCACTCAGGGAGATGAACACTGAAGCTTTCTTT
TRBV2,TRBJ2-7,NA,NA,CASRLEGVHEQYF,TGTGCCAGCCGGCTTGAGGGAGTCCACGAGCAGTACTTC
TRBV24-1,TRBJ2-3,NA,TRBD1,CATSDSGQDTDTQYF,TGTGCCACCAGTGATTCGGGACAGGACACAGATACGCAGTATTTT
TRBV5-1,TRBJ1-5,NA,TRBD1,CASSLEPQGDQPQHF,TGCGCCAGCAGCTTGGAGCCACAGGGGGATCAGCCCCAGCATTTT
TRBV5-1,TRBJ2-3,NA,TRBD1,CASSLAGKTGADTQYF,TGCGCCAGCAGCTTGGCCGGGAAAACAGGGGCGGATACGCAGTATTTT
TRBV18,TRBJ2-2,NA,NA,CASSPWLEDGELFF,TGTGCCAGCTCACCATGGCTGGAGGACGGGGAGCTGTTTTTT
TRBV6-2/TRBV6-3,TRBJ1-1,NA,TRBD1,CASRPTGAGGEAFF,TGTGCCAGCAGACCTACAGGGGCGGGGGGTGAAGCTTTCTTT
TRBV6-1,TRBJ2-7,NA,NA,CASSEGRVLYEQYF,TGTGCCAGCAGCGAGGGCAGGGTACTCTACGAGCAGTACTTC
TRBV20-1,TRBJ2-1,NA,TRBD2,CSAPRTSGGARDEQFF,TGCAGTGCTCCTAGGACTAGCGGGGGGGCCAGAGATGAGCAGTTCTTC
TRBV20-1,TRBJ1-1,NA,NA,CSARDGGDTEAFF,TGCAGTGCTAGAGATGGAGGGGATACTGAAGCTTTCTTT
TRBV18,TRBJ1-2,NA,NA,CASSPPGQRANYGYTF,TGTGCCAGCTCACCTCCCGGACAGCGCGCTAACTATGGCTACACCTTC
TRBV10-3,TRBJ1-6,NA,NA,CAITGQENSPLHF,TGTGCCATCACGGGCCAAGAAAATTCACCCCTCCACTTT
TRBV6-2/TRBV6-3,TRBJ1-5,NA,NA,CASSYQGASQPQHF,TGTGCCAGCAGTTACCAGGGAGCGAGTCAGCCCCAGCATTTT
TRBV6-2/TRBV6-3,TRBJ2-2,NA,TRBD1,CASSYGTGVLDTGELFF,TGTGCCAGCAGTTACGGGACAGGGGTTCTAGACACCGGGGAGCTGTTTTTT
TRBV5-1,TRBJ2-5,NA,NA,CASSLENSRWTQYF,TGCGCCAGCAGCTTGGAGAACAGTAGGTGGACCCAGTACTTC
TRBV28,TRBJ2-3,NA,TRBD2,CASSSPRGGTDTQYF,TGTGCCAGCAGTTCTCCGCGGGGGGGCACAGATACGCAGTATTTT
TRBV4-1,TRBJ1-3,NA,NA,CASSQGGVRYSGNTIYF,TGCGCCAGCAGCCAAGGTGGGGTTAGGTACTCTGGAAACACCATATATTTT
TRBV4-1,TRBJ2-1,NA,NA,CASSQDKLAHEQFF,TGCGCCAGCAGCCAAGATAAGCTAGCCCATGAGCAGTTCTTC
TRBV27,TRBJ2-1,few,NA,CASSPFSSYNEQFF,TGTGCCAGCAGTCCTTTCTCCTCCTACAATGAGCAGTTCTTC
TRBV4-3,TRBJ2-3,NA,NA,CASSQEGRYTDTQYF,TGCGCCAGCAGCCAAGAAGGGCGGTACACAGATACGCAGTATTTT